This T cell receptor beta chain emerged from a study of cytomegalovirus exposure and HLA in healthy donors. This CDR3 has 17 amino acids. The germline CDR1 and CDR2 sequences are MGHRA and YSYEKL. Trimming removed 0 bases at V and 9 bases at J, with 22 bases between. It was with 60 Vbeta and 13 Jbeta primers that the PCR ran. The protocol was immunoSEQ multiplex PCR, while the TCRdb copy is restricted to in-frame clones and leaves out a portion. The sample has some 150,000 clones. The chain is built from TRBV4-1 and TRBJ2-3, with a possible D match to TRBD2 (5 bases). The sequenced sample was PBMCs. The clonotype was recovered from a young woman in good health and CMV-seronegative. CDR3 DNA: TGCGCCAGCAGCCAAGATGAAAGCGGCTCAGTTTCGGGGACGCAGTATTTT. It yields the protein CASSQDESGSVSGTQYF.